This T cell receptor beta chain was sequenced for a study of blood T cells in healthy people across ages. Study results and limitations: More naive CD4+ cells and higher diversity were found in long-lived than in aged donors.

Aged about 6 to 100, donors were systemically healthy Caucasians from Russia. About 10 milliliters of peripheral blood were drawn from each donor into EDTA-treated tubes. The extraction recovered at least 5.5 micrograms of total RNA per sample. This clonotype has a count of ten or more. Its antigen is still unknown. Combining a sample-barcoded 5' primer with a J-beta primer mix, a second PCR ran for roughly 6 to 11 cycles. One entry per CDR3 protein, called by TCRdb with MiXCR from the 5' RACE reads. The sample has roughly 700,000 distinct CDR3 sequences; roughly 30% are singletons. Losses at the gene ends were 2 bases for V and 0 bases for J; bases not matched to a gene: 8. This CDR3 region has 17 residues.

The V gene is TRBV12-3 or TRBV12-4, the J gene TRBJ2-7; 9 bases map to TRBD2. The source is a woman aged 80 or over in good health. Sequencing was done on a sample of blood. In DNA, the CDR3 is TGTGCCAGCAGTTTATTCAGCGGGGGGTTGAGCTCCTACGAGCAGTACTTC. Its translation: CASSLFSGGLSSYEQYF.